This T cell receptor (beta chain) was captured by sequencing in a study of blood T cell repertoires in COVID-19. The repertoire was sequenced with immunoSEQ multiplex PCR; TCRdb's copy has only in-frame clones and lacks some. This repertoire shows around 110,000 clones, about nine tenths found once; its top ten account for under 2%. What was sequenced was peripheral blood. This clonotype originated in a human donor with active COVID-19. The donor label of this sample is uncertain.

The DNA for the CDR3 is TGTGCCAGCAGCCGGACAGGAACCTCCTACAATGAGCAGTTCTTC. Its protein product is CASSRTGTSYNEQFF. The chain is built from TRBV7-6 and TRBJ2-1; 7 bases fit TRBD1. The CDR3 contains 15 residues. With V trimmed by 5 bases and J by 0 bases, 4 bases remained unmatched. Germline-derived CDR1 and CDR2 are SGHVS and FNYEAQ.